This TCR beta chain was sequenced for a study of CD8 T cells in Susac syndrome. Study summary: Active disease was present in roughly 6 of the sequenced Susac syndrome patients, and remission in under ten. Study findings and constraints: It was acknowledged by the study that relatively few individuals were included in its TCR sequencing and HLA analysis.

This CDR3 contains 13 residues. The V and J ends lost 5 bases and 2 bases respectively, with 9 bases between them. Per the germline V gene, CDR1 is LNHDA and CDR2 is SQIVND (reference sequence). An input of about 0.5 to 1 ug of RNA was subjected to reverse transcription using random hexamers. TCRdb recomputed calls from the immunoSEQ multiplex PCR reads with MiXCR, one row per CDR3 protein. The sample holds some 180,000 distinct CDR3 sequences; roughly 94% are singletons and the top ten take 0.099%. About this clonotype: As yet, its antigen is unknown.

This sequence was found in a human donor with Susac syndrome. The J gene is TRBJ2-5, the V gene TRBV19; the D is unclear. The sample was CD4+ T cells from PBMCs. CDR3 loop: CASSGQIQETQYF. For the CDR3, the DNA is TGTGCCAGTAGTGGGCAGATTCAAGAGACCCAGTACTTC.